These T cell receptor beta chains were read from a single sample in a study of blood T cell repertoires in COVID-19. The assay was immunoSEQ multiplex PCR, and TCRdb's table has in-frame clones only and misses some. Of 250,000 to 350,000 clones listed, over 75% are singletons. Material for sequencing was PBMCs or T cells enriched from blood (not recorded which). These receptors all come from a woman younger than 35 who had recovered from COVID-19. CDR3s include the opening cysteine and the closing phenylalanine or tryptophan. The D gene is left open where the match is weak. Clone size, where shown, is once, few, many, or a class for clones that have expanded.

d_gene: .; len: 14; abundance: .; v_gene: TRBV6-5; j_gene: TRBJ2-3; CDR3nt: TGTGCCAGCAGCTTCGGGGCGGGGACAGATACGCAGTATTTT; CDR3aa: CASSFGAGTDTQYF
d_gene: TRBD2; len: 16; abundance: .; v_gene: TRBV27; j_gene: TRBJ2-1; CDR3nt: TGTGCCAGCCGGGTCCCGGGGGGGCCGTCCTACAATGAGCAGTTCTTC; CDR3aa: CASRVPGGPSYNEQFF
d_gene: .; len: 16; abundance: .; v_gene: TRBV5-1; j_gene: TRBJ1-6; CDR3nt: TGCGCCAGCAGCTTGGTGGGGGGACCGACTAATTCACCCCTCCACTTT; CDR3aa: CASSLVGGPTNSPLHF
d_gene: .; len: 14; abundance: once; v_gene: TRBV21-1; j_gene: TRBJ2-7; CDR3nt: TGTGCCAGCAGCAGTCTCGGCAGGGGAACCGAGCAGTACTTC; CDR3aa: CASSSLGRGTEQYF
d_gene: TRBD2; len: 14; abundance: .; v_gene: TRBV6-5; j_gene: TRBJ2-1; CDR3nt: TGTGCCAGCAGCCCGGGGGGGCCGTACAATGAGCAGTTCTTC; CDR3aa: CASSPGGPYNEQFF
d_gene: .; len: 17; abundance: .; v_gene: TRBV28; j_gene: TRBJ2-3; CDR3nt: TGTGCCAGCAGTTTTGATGGTCGGGTCCTAGGCACAGATACGCAGTATTTT; CDR3aa: CASSFDGRVLGTDTQYF
d_gene: TRBD1; len: 14; abundance: .; v_gene: TRBV5-1; j_gene: TRBJ2-1; CDR3nt: TGCGCCAGCAGCCCAACAGGGGGCTTAGGTGAGCAGTTCTTC; CDR3aa: CASSPTGGLGEQFF
d_gene: .; len: 16; abundance: .; v_gene: TRBV4-2; j_gene: TRBJ1-1; CDR3nt: TGTGCCAGCAGCCAAGATGCCAGTCGGGGGGACACTGAAGCTTTCTTT; CDR3aa: CASSQDASRGDTEAFF
d_gene: TRBD1; len: 12; abundance: .; v_gene: TRBV30; j_gene: TRBJ2-7; CDR3nt: TGTGCCTGGAGTGTATACAGGGGCGAGCAGTACTTC; CDR3aa: CAWSVYRGEQYF
d_gene: .; len: 17; abundance: few; v_gene: TRBV3-1/TRBV3-2; j_gene: TRBJ1-4; CDR3nt: TGTGCCAGCAGCCAAGAGTGGGGCCGGGGAGGCCCTGAAAAACTGTTTTTT; CDR3aa: CASSQEWGRGGPEKLFF
d_gene: .; len: 13; abundance: .; v_gene: TRBV3-1/TRBV3-2; j_gene: TRBJ1-5; CDR3nt: TGTGCCAGCAGCCAAGGAGGTTCTCAGCCCCAGCATTTT; CDR3aa: CASSQGGSQPQHF
d_gene: TRBD2; len: 18; abundance: once; v_gene: TRBV4-2; j_gene: TRBJ2-6; CDR3nt: TGTGCCAGCAGCCAATATCAAGCGGGGGGCTCTGGGGCCAACGTCCTGACTTTC; CDR3aa: CASSQYQAGGSGANVLTF
d_gene: TRBD1; len: 15; abundance: .; v_gene: TRBV27; j_gene: TRBJ2-7; CDR3nt: TGTGCCAGCAGTTTATCGTGGGACAGTACCTACGAGCAGTACTTC; CDR3aa: CASSLSWDSTYEQYF
d_gene: .; len: 14; abundance: .; v_gene: TRBV5-1; j_gene: TRBJ1-1; CDR3nt: TGCGCCAGCAGCGTACTGACAGCGAACACTGAAGCTTTCTTT; CDR3aa: CASSVLTANTEAFF
d_gene: .; len: 12; abundance: .; v_gene: TRBV7-9; j_gene: TRBJ1-5; CDR3nt: TGTGCCAGCAGTATACAGGGTGATCCCCAGCATTTT; CDR3aa: CASSIQGDPQHF
d_gene: .; len: 11; abundance: many; v_gene: TRBV6-5; j_gene: TRBJ1-1; CDR3nt: TGTGCCATCATAGACAGGACCGAAGCTTTCTTT; CDR3aa: CAIIDRTEAFF
d_gene: TRBD1; len: 15; abundance: .; v_gene: TRBV5-1; j_gene: TRBJ1-6; CDR3nt: TGCGCCAGCAGCTTAAGTGACAGGGTATATTCACCCCTCCACTTT; CDR3aa: CASSLSDRVYSPLHF
d_gene: .; len: 14; abundance: .; v_gene: TRBV27; j_gene: TRBJ2-1; CDR3nt: TGTGCCAGCCTTACAGGGTTCGGATACAATGAGCAGTTCTTC; CDR3aa: CASLTGFGYNEQFF
d_gene: .; len: 13; abundance: .; v_gene: TRBV30; j_gene: TRBJ1-1; CDR3nt: TGTGCCTGGCATGATAAGGGACTCCCAGAAGCTTTCTTT; CDR3aa: CAWHDKGLPEAFF
d_gene: .; len: 12; abundance: .; v_gene: TRBV3-1/TRBV3-2; j_gene: TRBJ1-6; CDR3nt: TGTGCCAGCAACTGGGGAGGTTCACCCCTCCACTTT; CDR3aa: CASNWGGSPLHF
d_gene: .; len: 10; abundance: .; v_gene: TRBV21-1; j_gene: TRBJ2-3; CDR3nt: TGTGCCAGCAGCCCTGATACGCAGTATTTT; CDR3aa: CASSPDTQYF
d_gene: TRBD2; len: 18; abundance: few; v_gene: TRBV4-1; j_gene: TRBJ2-2; CDR3nt: TGCGCCAGCAGCCAGACTAGCGGGCTCGCCGCGAACACCGGGGAGCTGTTTTTT; CDR3aa: CASSQTSGLAANTGELFF
d_gene: .; len: 13; abundance: .; v_gene: TRBV12-3/TRBV12-4; j_gene: TRBJ1-2; CDR3nt: TGTGCCAGCAGTCCTACAGCTAACTATGGCTACACCTTC; CDR3aa: CASSPTANYGYTF
d_gene: .; len: 13; abundance: .; v_gene: TRBV5-1; j_gene: TRBJ2-2; CDR3nt: TGCGCCAGCGCCCTGGGGGGCACCGGGGAGCTGTTTTTT; CDR3aa: CASALGGTGELFF
d_gene: TRBD1; len: 15; abundance: .; v_gene: TRBV30; j_gene: TRBJ1-1; CDR3nt: TGTGCCTGGCGTACCTCGACAGGGGTGTTCGCTGAAGCTTTCTTT; CDR3aa: CAWRTSTGVFAEAFF
d_gene: .; len: 13; abundance: once; v_gene: TRBV7-6; j_gene: TRBJ1-1; CDR3nt: TGTGCCAGCAGTTCCGGGAAGAACACTGAAGCTTTCTTT; CDR3aa: CASSSGKNTEAFF
d_gene: TRBD1; len: 14; abundance: once; v_gene: TRBV7-3; j_gene: TRBJ2-5; CDR3nt: TGTGCCAGCAGCCCGACAGGGGCTAAGGAGACCCAGTACTTC; CDR3aa: CASSPTGAKETQYF
d_gene: .; len: 11; abundance: .; v_gene: TRBV11-1; j_gene: TRBJ1-2; CDR3nt: TGTGCCAGCAGCTTGCGGTTTGGCTACACCTTC; CDR3aa: CASSLRFGYTF
d_gene: .; len: 11; abundance: .; v_gene: TRBV30; j_gene: TRBJ1-1; CDR3nt: TGTGCCTGGGACAGTTTAACTGAAGCTTTCTTT; CDR3aa: CAWDSLTEAFF
d_gene: .; len: 14; abundance: .; v_gene: TRBV7-8; j_gene: TRBJ2-7; CDR3nt: TGTGCCAGCAGCTTAAGGGACAATTCCTACGAGCAGTACTTC; CDR3aa: CASSLRDNSYEQYF